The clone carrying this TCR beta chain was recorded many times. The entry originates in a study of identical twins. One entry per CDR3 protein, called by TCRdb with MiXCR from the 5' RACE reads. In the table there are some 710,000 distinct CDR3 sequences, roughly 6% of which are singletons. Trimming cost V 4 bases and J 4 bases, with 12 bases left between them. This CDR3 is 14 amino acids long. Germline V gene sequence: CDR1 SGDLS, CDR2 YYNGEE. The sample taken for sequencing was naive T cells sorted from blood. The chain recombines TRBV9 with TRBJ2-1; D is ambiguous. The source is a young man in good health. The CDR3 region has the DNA TGTGCCAGCAGCCTAAAAGACCAGTACAATGAGCAGTTCTTC. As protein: CASSLKDQYNEQFF.